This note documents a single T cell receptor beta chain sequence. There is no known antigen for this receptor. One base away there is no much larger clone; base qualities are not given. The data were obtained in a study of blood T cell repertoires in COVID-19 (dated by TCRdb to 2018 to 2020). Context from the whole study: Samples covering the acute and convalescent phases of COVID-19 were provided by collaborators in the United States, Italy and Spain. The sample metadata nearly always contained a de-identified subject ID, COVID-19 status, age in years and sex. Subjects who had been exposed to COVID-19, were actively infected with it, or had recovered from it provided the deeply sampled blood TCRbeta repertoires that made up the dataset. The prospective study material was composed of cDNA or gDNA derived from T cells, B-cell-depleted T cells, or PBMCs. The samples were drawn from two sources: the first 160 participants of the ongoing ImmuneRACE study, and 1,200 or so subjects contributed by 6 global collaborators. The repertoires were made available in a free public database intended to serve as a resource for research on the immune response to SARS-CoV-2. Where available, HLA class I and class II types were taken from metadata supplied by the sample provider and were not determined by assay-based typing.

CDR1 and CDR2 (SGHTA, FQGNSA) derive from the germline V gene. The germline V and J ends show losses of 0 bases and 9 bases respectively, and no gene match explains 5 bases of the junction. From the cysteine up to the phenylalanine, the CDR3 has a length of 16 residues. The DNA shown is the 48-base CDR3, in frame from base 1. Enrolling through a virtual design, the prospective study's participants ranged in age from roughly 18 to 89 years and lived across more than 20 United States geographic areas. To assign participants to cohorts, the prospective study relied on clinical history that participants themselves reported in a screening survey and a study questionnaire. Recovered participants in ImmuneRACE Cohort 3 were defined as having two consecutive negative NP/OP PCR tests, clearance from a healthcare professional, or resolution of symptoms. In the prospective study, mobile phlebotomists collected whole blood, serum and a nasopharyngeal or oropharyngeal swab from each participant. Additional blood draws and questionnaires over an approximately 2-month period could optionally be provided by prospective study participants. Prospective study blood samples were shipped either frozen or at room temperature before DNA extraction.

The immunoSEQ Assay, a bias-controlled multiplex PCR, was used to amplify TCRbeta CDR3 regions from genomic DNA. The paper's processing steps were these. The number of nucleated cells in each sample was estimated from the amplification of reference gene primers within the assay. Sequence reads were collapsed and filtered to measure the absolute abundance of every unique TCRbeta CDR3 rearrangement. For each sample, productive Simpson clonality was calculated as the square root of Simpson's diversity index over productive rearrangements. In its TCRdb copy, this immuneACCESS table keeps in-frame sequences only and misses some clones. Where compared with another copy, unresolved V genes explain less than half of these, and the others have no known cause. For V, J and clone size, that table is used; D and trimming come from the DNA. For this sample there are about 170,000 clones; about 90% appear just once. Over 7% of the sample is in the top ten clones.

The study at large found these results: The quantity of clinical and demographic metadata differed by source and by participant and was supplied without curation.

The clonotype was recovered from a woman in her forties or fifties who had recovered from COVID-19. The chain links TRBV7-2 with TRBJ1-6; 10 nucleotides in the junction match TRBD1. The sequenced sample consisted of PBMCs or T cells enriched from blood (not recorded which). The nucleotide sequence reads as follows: TGTGCCAGCAGCTTAGCGCAAGGACAGGGGGGTTCACCCCTCCACTTT. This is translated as CASSLAQGQGGSPLHF.